The rows below give T cell receptor beta chains drawn from one sample of a study of CD8 T cells in ankylosing spondylitis. Using its own MiXCR run on the 5' RACE reads, TCRdb lists one record per CDR3 protein. The sample lists around 770,000 distinct CDR3 sequences, approximately 10% occurring once. The source material was blood, either unsorted or a sorted T cell fraction (not recorded which). These TCRs come from a male donor with ankylosing spondylitis. Both conserved end residues are part of each CDR3. D genes are given only for firm matches. Clone size is not always given. Where it is, it says once, few, many or a class for expanded clones.

.	.	TRBJ2-7	TRBV11-2	TGTGCCAGCAGCTTACAGGGGTTCGACGAGCAGTACTTC	CASSLQGFDEQYF
.	.	TRBJ1-5	TRBV7-9	TGTGCCAGCAGCTTAGTGGAGGGGGAGGTGCCCCAGCATTTT	CASSLVEGEVPQHF
TRBD1	.	TRBJ2-7	TRBV6-5	TGTGCCAGCAGTTACCCTATGGGACAGTCCTACGAGCAGTACTTC	CASSYPMGQSYEQYF
TRBD1	few	TRBJ2-2	TRBV11-1	TGTGCCAGCGTCGGATACAGGGGGCGCGTAACGGACACCGGGGAGCTGTTTTTT	CASVGYRGRVTDTGELFF
.	few	TRBJ2-3	TRBV20-1	TGCAGTGCTAGGGACAGAAGACGATCTAGCACAGATACGCAGTATTTT	CSARDRRRSSTDTQYF
TRBD1	few	TRBJ2-1	TRBV7-2	TGTGCCAGCAGCACGACAGGGGTCGAGCAGTTCTTC	CASSTTGVEQFF
.	.	TRBJ1-4	TRBV4-1	TGCGCCAGCAGCCGCCCAGGGGCAACTAATGAAAAACTGTTTTTT	CASSRPGATNEKLFF
TRBD2	.	TRBJ2-3	TRBV3-1	TGTGCCAGCAGCCAAAACGGGGTCGGGGGGGATACGCAGTATTTT	CASSQNGVGGDTQYF
TRBD1	many	TRBJ2-1	TRBV6-1	TGTGCCAGCAGTGAAGACCCGGGACAGGGGTACAATGAGCAGTTCTTC	CASSEDPGQGYNEQFF
.	few	TRBJ2-7	TRBV20-1	TGCAGTGCTAGTAGTCAGTACTACGAGCAGTACTTC	CSASSQYYEQYF
TRBD2	many	TRBJ2-1	TRBV20-1	TGCAGTGCTGCACTAGCGGGGTACAATGAGCAGTTCTTC	CSAALAGYNEQFF
.	many	TRBJ2-7	TRBV20-1	TGCAGTGCTAGAGATTCCTACCGGAGTGACCGCTACGAGCAGTACTTC	CSARDSYRSDRYEQYF
.	.	TRBJ2-3	TRBV7-9	TGTGCCAGCAGCTTAGGCTACCATACGCAGTATTTT	CASSLGYHTQYF
.	.	TRBJ2-7	TRBV2	TGTGCCAGCAGCGACCGGAACTACGAGCAGTACTTC	CASSDRNYEQYF
TRBD1	many	TRBJ1-1	TRBV27	TGTGCCAGCAGTTTAAGGGACAGCCTCACTGAAGCTTTCTTT	CASSLRDSLTEAFF
TRBD1	.	TRBJ2-7	TRBV7-2	TGTGCCAGCAGCACCCTGGGACAGGGCTACGAGCAGTACTTC	CASSTLGQGYEQYF
TRBD2	once	TRBJ2-5	TRBV20-1	TGCAGTGCTTCTCCCCTACCAGCGGGACTCCAAGAGACCCAGTACTTC	CSASPLPAGLQETQYF
.	.	TRBJ1-3	TRBV20-1	TGCAGTGCTCTAGAGATTAACCACTCTGGAAACACCATATATTTT	CSALEINHSGNTIYF
TRBD1	few	TRBJ2-2	TRBV28	TGTGCCCCTTTGGGGACAGGGGGTGCGAACACCGGGGAGCTGTTTTTT	CAPLGTGGANTGELFF
TRBD2	many	TRBJ2-1	TRBV5-1	TGCGCCAGCAGCTTGGACGCGGGGGGTAACTACAATGAGCAGTTCTTC	CASSLDAGGNYNEQFF
TRBD1	.	TRBJ2-7	TRBV6-5	TGTGCCAGCAGTTGGGGGACAGTGGAATCCTACGAGCAGTACTTC	CASSWGTVESYEQYF
TRBD1	.	TRBJ2-5	TRBV6-1	TGTGCCAGCAGCCCGGGACAGCGTGGAGAGACCCAGTACTTC	CASSPGQRGETQYF
.	.	TRBJ2-1	TRBV20-1	TGCTGTGCTAGACCCCCTCGAAGCGGTGACTACAATGAGCAGTTCTTC	CCARPPRSGDYNEQFF
.	.	TRBJ2-7	TRBV6-2/TRBV6-3	TGTGCCAGCAGTTACTCTATCCAGGGTCCCTACGAGCAGTACTTC	CASSYSIQGPYEQYF
.	few	TRBJ2-7	TRBV6-1	TGTGCCAGCGAGTGGGGGGGCAGCTCCTACGAGCAGTACTTC	CASEWGGSSYEQYF
.	many	TRBJ2-5	TRBV20-1	TGCAGTGCTAGAATGGAGGTCCAGGGGACCCAGTACTTC	CSARMEVQGTQYF
TRBD1	few	TRBJ2-3	TRBV11-2	TGTGCCAGCAGCTGGGGACAGGGGGAGATATGGGTGACAGATACGCAGTATTTT	CASSWGQGEIWVTDTQYF
.	many	TRBJ2-7	TRBV28	TGTGCCAGCAGTTTCCAGAACTACGAGCAGTACTTC	CASSFQNYEQYF
TRBD2	few	TRBJ2-5	TRBV10-3	TGTGCCATCAGTACCGGACTAGCGGGTCTTCAAGAGACCCAGTACTTC	CAISTGLAGLQETQYF
.	.	TRBJ2-7	TRBV6-2/TRBV6-3	TGTGCCAGCACGCAGGCTATGGGGGAGCAGTACTTC	CASTQAMGEQYF
TRBD1	.	TRBJ1-1	TRBV29-1	TGCAGCGTTGAAGAGGCCTCCGTAACAGGGGGCACAGCTTTCTTT	CSVEEASVTGGTAFF
TRBD2	.	TRBJ2-7	TRBV24-1	TGTGCCACCAGTGAGCCGGGTAGCGGGAAAAACGAGCAGTACTTC	CATSEPGSGKNEQYF
.	.	TRBJ2-1	TRBV7-9	TGTGCCAGCAATCCAGGGGCCCCTTACAATGAGCAGTTCTTC	CASNPGAPYNEQFF
TRBD2	many	TRBJ2-1	TRBV4-3	TGCGCCAGCAGCCAAGAGGTCACCAGAGCGGGGCCCTTTTCCGTGTTCTTC	CASSQEVTRAGPFSVFF
TRBD1	few	TRBJ1-6	TRBV7-9	TGTGCCAGCAGCCGGCCCTCGGGACAGGGAAGATCACCCCTCCACTTT	CASSRPSGQGRSPLHF
TRBD2	few	TRBJ2-1	TRBV27	TGTGCCAGCAGTTTATCTTCCAGCGGGGTTAACAATGAGCAGTTCTTC	CASSLSSSGVNNEQFF
TRBD2	few	TRBJ2-7	TRBV27	TGTGCCAGCAGATTTGGGACTAGCGATTTGGGCGAGCAGTACTTC	CASRFGTSDLGEQYF
.	.	TRBJ1-5	TRBV28	TGTGCCAGCAGTCCTATACTCGGGGGCGCGGGGCAGCCCCAGCATTTT	CASSPILGGAGQPQHF
TRBD2	few	TRBJ2-5	TRBV20-1	TGCAGTGCTACTAGCGGGGGGGCATTGGAGACCCAGTACTTC	CSATSGGALETQYF
.	many	TRBJ1-1	TRBV11-2	TGTGCCAGCAGCTTAGGGTCTGAGATCGCGGCTTTCTTT	CASSLGSEIAAFF
.	few	TRBJ2-1	TRBV5-1	TGCGCCAGCAGCTTGGCCCTGGCGGTTGCAAGCTCCTACAATGAGCAGTTCTTC	CASSLALAVASSYNEQFF
.	many	TRBJ1-5	TRBV28	TGTGCCAGCAGTTTACGGGCGGGGAGAGGCAATCAGCCCCAGCATTTT	CASSLRAGRGNQPQHF
TRBD2	.	TRBJ2-1	TRBV20-1	TGCAGTGCACTAAGACTAGCGGGAGGGGTTGAGCAGTTCTTC	CSALRLAGGVEQFF
TRBD2	.	TRBJ2-3	TRBV29-1	TGCAGCGTTGAAGACCCCGGACTAGGGAGCACAGATACGCAGTATTTT	CSVEDPGLGSTDTQYF
TRBD2	.	TRBJ2-7	TRBV25-1	TGTGCCAGCAGTGAGCTAGGCGGGGGGGAACGGAGGGACGAGCAGTACTTC	CASSELGGGERRDEQYF
TRBD2	many	TRBJ2-1	TRBV5-1	TGCGCCAGCAGCAGTAGCGGGAGTCCCTACAATGAGCAGTTCTTC	CASSSSGSPYNEQFF
TRBD2	few	TRBJ2-4	TRBV6-2/TRBV6-3	TGTGCCAGCAGTCTCGCCGGGGGGGTTAAAAACATTCAGTACTTC	CASSLAGGVKNIQYF
.	few	TRBJ2-5	TRBV29-1	TGCAGCACCCGATGGGGACTTAAGGAGACCCAGTACTTC	CSTRWGLKETQYF
.	.	TRBJ2-5	TRBV7-6	TGTGTCAGCAGCTTAGGTACAGGGAGTACGGCAACCCAGTACTTC	CVSSLGTGSTATQYF
.	few	TRBJ2-7	TRBV7-9	TGTGCCAGCAGCTTATTTGAGGGCTCCTACGAGCAGTACTTC	CASSLFEGSYEQYF
TRBD1	.	TRBJ1-1	TRBV29-1	TGCAGCGTTGAAGATCCCCGGACAGGGGACACTGAAGCTTTCTTT	CSVEDPRTGDTEAFF
TRBD1	few	TRBJ1-1	TRBV7-2	TGTGCCAGCAGCTTACAGACAGGGAGGTTTGACACTGAAGCTTTCTTT	CASSLQTGRFDTEAFF
TRBD1	.	TRBJ1-1	TRBV20-1	TGCAGTGCTACCAAACAGGGGCTTCAAGCTGAAGCTTTCTTT	CSATKQGLQAEAFF